The entry that follows covers one T cell receptor (beta chain) sequence. Antigen specificity is unknown. The primer mix had 60 Vbeta and 13 Jbeta primers. Using immunoSEQ multiplex PCR, the repertoire was profiled, and TCRdb retains in-frame clones only, with some absent. The sample carries roughly 59,000 clones, about 63% recorded once. This record comes from a study of cytomegalovirus exposure and HLA in healthy donors. V was trimmed by 1 base and J by 2 bases, leaving 12 bases between them. This CDR3 contains 15 residues. CDR1 SGHDT and CDR2 YYEEEE come from the germline V gene. The study's findings and limits: The classifier was said to identify cytomegalovirus status with high specificity and sensitivity. Judged likely to be a sequencing artifact was a cluster of highly shared sequence variants. Most subjects had HLA-A and HLA-B alleles reportedly predicted accurately by TCR beta sequences.

The rearrangement links TRBV5-6 to TRBJ1-2; the D is unclear. This TCR was recovered from a man aged 35 to 55 in good health and CMV-seropositive. Sample: PBMCs. CDR3 sequence: CASSLFAGLNYGYTF. CDR3 DNA: TGTGCCAGCAGCTTGTTCGCAGGACTAAACTATGGCTACACCTTC.